The 8 T cell receptor beta chains reported below all come from one sample, sequenced in a study of blood T cells in healthy people across ages. PCR was performed a second time for about 6 to 11 cycles using a sample-barcoded 5' primer and a J-beta primer mix. TCRdb reprocessed the 5' RACE reads with MiXCR, giving one entry per CDR3 protein. The sample lists 2 million or so distinct CDR3 sequences, approximately 50% occurring once. The sample was blood. The receptors shown here come from a middle-aged woman in good health.

The genes are TRBV6-5 and TRBJ2-5, with 11 bases lining up with TRBD2. The length of the CDR3 is 17 residues. Germline V gives CDR1 MNHEY, CDR2 SVGAGI. J lost 0 bases, V lost 2 bases, and 5 bases had no gene match. CDR3 protein: CASSYGLAGGYQETQYF. The DNA of the CDR3 is TGTGCCAGCAGTTACGGGTTAGCGGGGGGGTACCAAGAGACCCAGTACTTC.

In its sample, this clonotype was seen a few times. The rearrangement uses TRBV29-1 and TRBJ1-2; tentative D call: TRBD1 (6 bases). CDR3 length: 14 residues. Trimming took 4 bases from V and 3 from J, leaving 15 bases between them. Per germline, CDR1 SQVTM and CDR2 ANQGSEA. This CDR3 is CSVAAGTKDYGYTF. As DNA, the CDR3 is TGCAGCGTTGCCGCCGGGACAAAAGACTATGGCTACACCTTC.

This chain links TRBV4-3 with TRBJ2-7, with TRBD1 matching over 9 bases. Germline V gene data show CDR1 as LGHNA and CDR2 as YSLEER. The CDR3 covers 14 residues. V lost 0 bases and J lost 7; bases outside the gene matches: 4. Here the CDR3 DNA reads TGCGCCAGCAGCCAAGAGGGACAGGGATGGGAGCAGTACTTC. Translation gives CASSQEGQGWEQYF.

The rearrangement joins TRBV5-5 to TRBJ2-1; 11 bases map to TRBD2. This CDR3 has 16 amino acids. Germline V gene data show CDR1 as SGHKS and CDR2 as YYEKEE (reference sequence). Trimming at V came to 4 bases and at J to 7 bases, leaving 10 bases not matched to a gene. The CDR3 region is CASSRRTSGSDNEQFF. In DNA form, the CDR3 reads TGTGCCAGCAGCAGGCGGACTAGCGGGTCGGATAATGAGCAGTTCTTC.

This clonotype has a handful of counts. The chain recombines TRBV20-1 with TRBJ2-4; D uncertain. Trimming left V 6 bases short and J 0 bases short, with 9 bases between. The CDR3 extends over 13 amino acids. The germline gives CDR1 DFQATT, CDR2 SNEGSKA (reference sequence). CDR3 coding DNA: TGCAGTGCGCTAGAACTAGCCAAAAACATTCAGTACTTC. Protein product: CSALELAKNIQYF.

This clonotype was seen a handful of times. This rearrangement joins TRBV7-2 to TRBJ1-2; 9 bases match TRBD1. Germline V gene lookup returns CDR1 SGHTA and CDR2 FQGNSA. The J segment lost 6 bases and the V segment lost 3 bases, leaving 8 bases of the junction unmatched. This CDR3 has 15 amino acids. The CDR3 is CASSLGRDRENGYTF. CDR3 DNA sequence: TGTGCCAGCAGCTTGGGCCGGGACAGGGAAAATGGCTACACCTTC. Variable domain in full (rest from reference TRBV7-2 and TRBJ1-2): GAGVSQSPSNKVTEKGKDVELRCDPISGHTALYWYRQSLGQGLEFLIYFQGNSAPDKSGLPSDRFSAERTGGSVSTLTIQRTQQEDSAVYLCASSLGRDRENGYTFGSGTRLTVV.

The chain joins TRBV18 to TRBJ2-1; 7 bases are a match to TRBD2. The CDR3 has 15 amino acids. The germline gives CDR1 KGHSH, CDR2 LQKENI. The junction had 5 bases not matched to a gene; V was cut back by 3 bases and J by 3 bases. CDR3 DNA: TGTGCCAGCTCACCCCCCCTAGCGGACTACAATGAGCAGTTCTTC. This encodes CASSPPLADYNEQFF.

This chain joins TRBV28 and TRBJ2-5, with TRBD1 identical over 7 bases. Germline CDR1 reads MDHEN; CDR2 reads SYDVKM. CDR3 length: 16 residues. Trimming removed 5 bases from V and 0 bases from J; junction bases left unmatched: 9. The CDR3 sequence is CASSTSTGVYQETQYF. The DNA for the CDR3 is TGTGCCAGCAGTACTTCCACAGGGGTGTACCAAGAGACCCAGTACTTC.